Included here is one T cell receptor beta chain sequence, with context. The germline gives CDR1 SGHAT, CDR2 FQNNGV. This CDR3 spans 16 amino acids. V shed 0 bases and J shed 4 bases, with 12 bases lying between them. This sample is part of a study of OX40 agonist ivuxolimab in advanced cancers. This table comes from immunoSEQ multiplex PCR, and its TCRdb copy is limited to in-frame clones, with some not included. The table includes some 62,000 clones, 80% to 90% detected once. The chain combines TRBV11-2 with TRBJ1-4; D not certain. This clonotype was obtained from an adult with an advanced solid tumor such as melanoma, head and neck, liver or kidney cancer. This specimen consisted of CD4+ or CD8+ T cells sorted from blood, obtained in a trial of the OX40 agonist ivuxolimab. CDR3 loop: CASSLDPAADNEKLFF. CDR3 in DNA: TGTGCCAGCAGCTTAGATCCGGCGGCTGATAATGAAAAACTGTTTTTT. Filled out from reference TRBV11-2 and TRBJ1-4, the complete variable domain reads EAGVAQSPRYKIIEKRQSVAFWCNPISGHATLYWYQQILGQGPKLLIQFQNNGVVDDSQLPKDRFSAERLKGVDSTLKIQPAKLEDSAVYLCASSLDPAADNEKLFFGSGTQLSVL.